Many counts were recorded for the clone carrying this T cell receptor (beta chain). Time point: newly diagnosed GD, antithyroid drugs for less than 3 months. PBMCs were the source of the RNA used for TCR sequencing. Staff drew roughly 9 milliliters of peripheral blood into EDTA tubes. Investigators prepared the TCR beta libraries by applying iRepertoire HTBI primers and Arm-PCR of CDR3 regions. TCRdb recomputed calls from the multiplex PCR reads with MiXCR, one row per CDR3 protein. The repertoire holds around 500,000 distinct CDR3 sequences, roughly a sixth seen once, with roughly 25% in the top ten. The CDR3 loop spans 13 amino acids. Trimming took 5 bases from V and 1 from J, leaving 7 bases between them. CDR1 is MDHEN, CDR2 SYDVKM, per germline. The data were taken from a study of regulatory T cells in long-lasting Graves disease. The same data also contributed to another study, on T cells in Graves' hyperthyroidism and ophthalmopathy.

The material sequenced was peripheral blood mononuclear cells (PBMCs), taken at new diagnosis, from a patient treated with antithyroid drugs. V is TRBV28 and J is TRBJ2-3, with D unresolved. This TCR was sampled from a woman aged 35-60 years with Graves disease. CDR3: CASSTGGTDTQYF. The CDR3 DNA sequence: TGTGCCAGCAGTACTGGCGGCACAGATACGCAGTATTTT.